What follows describes a single T cell receptor (beta chain). This clone was counted only a few times. Its binding antigen is unknown. Within one base of it there is no much larger clone, and no base qualities were kept. Receptor amplification or capture employed the immunoSEQ multiplex PCR assay. The multiplex PCR relied on a mix of 60 forward primers for TCR Vbeta segments and 13 reverse primers for TCR Jbeta segments. Amplification of the CDR3 region of rearranged TCR beta genes was performed with a multiplex PCR assay on genomic DNA. On the Illumina HiSeq System, the amplified TCR beta libraries were sequenced as 87-base-pair reads. As for the original processing: Across the roughly 640 repertoires, a later analysis counted tens of millions of unique TCR beta chains, roughly 11 million of which were shared by at least two donors. Raw reads were error-corrected and collapsed into unique sequences with a nearest-neighbor algorithm that merged closely related sequences to remove PCR and sequencing errors. To assign V, D and J gene segments, CDR3 sequences were aligned to IMGT reference sequences. For a sequence to be retained, a match of at least six nucleotides was required to both a V gene segment and a J gene segment. A rearrangement was called productive if the CDR3 had no stop codons and remained in frame with V and J, and every other rearrangement was called non-productive. Following IMGT convention, CDR3 was defined as the stretch from the second conserved V-encoded cysteine up to the conserved J-encoded phenylalanine. The earlier analysis of about 640 of the donors excluded any sequence lacking an unambiguous match to a single V gene segment. In an earlier analysis of approximately 560 of the donors, a V segment was called functional when productive rearrangements were above 56.7%, and segregating when the standard deviation between donors exceeded 5%. A statistical classification framework was built to diagnose cytomegalovirus status from the catalog of TCR beta chain sequences. V and J gene assignment, in a later analysis, came from comparing TCR nucleotide sequences with IMGT/GENE-DB human TR gene sequences. Using the TCRdist pipeline, a later analysis assigned CDR3 sequences along with most-parsimonious VDJ recombination scenarios. In a later analysis, each TCR beta chain was defined by its CDR3 amino acid sequence together with its V-gene family, and reads lacking a unique V-gene family were excluded. As a way to deal with suspected cross-contamination and a sequencing artifact, a later analysis dropped 450 to 600 nucleotide sequences that were highly shared and had low generation probability. A later analysis calculated a clonal expansion index for each public chain from normalized within-repertoire ranks of inferred template counts. A later analysis computed generation probabilities with a VDJ recombination model fitted to out-of-frame rearrangements, and checked the results against IGoR. In a later analysis, hypergeometric tests were used to score TCR-TCR, TCR-HLA and TCR-CMV co-occurrence, with a repertoire-size bias correction applied to TCR pairs. In a later analysis, false discovery rates were estimated by permuting HLA or CMV assignments 20 times. In a later analysis, co-occurring TCRs were grouped using DBSCAN, with TCRdist sequence similarity added in when clustering inside HLA-allele-positive subsets. Repertoires with fewer than 30,000 or more than 120,000 public chains were left out of co-occurrence clustering, as were about five repertoires with anomalous nucleotide sharing. TCRdb's version of the immuneACCESS table is confined to in-frame rearrangements and falls short of the full clone set. An unresolved V gene accounts for under half of the shortfall where checked; the remainder is of unknown origin. For V, J and clone size, that table is used; D and trimming come from the DNA. Within this sample are roughly 70,000 clones, with more than 80% of them counted one time only. The biggest ten clones account for around 10% of the sample.

This sample stems from a study of cytomegalovirus exposure and HLA in healthy donors (dated by TCRdb to about 2017). Background on the whole study: An earlier analysis of roughly 500 of the donors reported about 300 Gb of sequence data and approximately 120 million unique TCR beta sequences obtained from around 170 million T cells. To decide whether each TCR beta V gene segment behaved as functional or pseudogenic, an earlier analysis of some 600 of the donors relied on high-throughput TCR beta sequencing. In the later analysis, no new phenotypic data were used to find candidate immune exposures; instead, reliance was placed on TCR beta sequences and their occurrence across donors. A separate validation cohort of roughly 130 different subjects was used in addition to the approximately 610-subject first cohort. Class I and class II HLA loci were covered by the typing at four-digit resolution. Every discovery cohort repertoire had been produced on one sequencing platform. Of the 300 to 400 genotyped donors, over 65% fell in the genetic ancestry cluster associated with self-reported Caucasian donors. Donor age, sex, ethnicity and CMV serostatus were compiled together with the repertoire data. A later genetic analysis used genome-wide SNP genotypes for 398 of the 666 donors, treating that subset as a discovery cohort. The study aimed to test whether cataloging public T cell receptors could reveal signatures of past pathogen exposure. The study profiled the T cell repertoires of more than 500 subjects by immunosequencing and related them to cytomegalovirus serostatus. To study patterns of TCR occurrence, a later analysis re-analyzed previously published TCR beta repertoires from 700 or so donors and added high-resolution HLA genotyping. An early release covering roughly 640 HLA-typed donors comprised around 300 gigabases of sequencing data and approximately 85 million unique TCR sequences. Typing coverage differed by locus: A, B, C, DRB1 and DQB1 were typed in roughly 620-640 donors, DQA1 in about 560, DPA1 in some 570, and DPB1 in 400 to 490. Across 300 to 400 genotyped donors of the cohort, an average of approximately 220,000 unique TCR beta nucleotide sequences per donor were sequenced, and 15% to 20% of those sequences were non-productive. Four to six DR-DQ haplotypes were handled as single units for association and clustering, since linkage in the cohort was strong. The study combined high-throughput TCR immunosequencing, statistical association of individual TCRs with disease status, and machine learning to predict cytomegalovirus infection status.

The cohort was made up of 500 to 800 healthy bone marrow donors. At the time of sampling, all cohort members were nominally healthy, though unrecorded immune exposures were likely present. The donor tested CMV seropositive and was one of the 289 seropositive cohort members. A peripheral blood sample was collected from each donor, and TCR beta sequencing was performed on peripheral blood mononuclear cells. The Qiagen DNeasy Blood Extraction Kit was used to extract genomic DNA from the blood cell samples. The CDR3 covers 14 residues, taking in both the cysteine and the phenylalanine. The retained sequence is limited to the CDR3, 42 bases, with the frame set at the first base. Via the germline V gene (reference sequence), CDR1 is SGHKS and CDR2 YYEKEE. Germline trimming: 6 bases from V, 1 base from J; junction bases outside gene matches: 6. What the research found in general, with its limitations: In both the original and validation cohorts, the classifier was reported to diagnose cytomegalovirus status with high specificity and sensitivity. In a later analysis, TCR association rates were found to vary across HLA loci, with the most associated TCRs seen for DRB1 alleles and the fewest for HLA-C alleles. According to a later analysis, most CMV-associated TCR beta chains appeared to be HLA-restricted, and the HLA associations seemed to be driven largely by CMV exposure. Because HLA typing was missing for some donors at each locus, association tests included only the typed subset. Correlated functional status among segregating V segments might reflect linkage disequilibrium, but an unknown experimental factor could not be ruled out. The earlier analysis of about 600 of the donors excluded some 15 rarely observed V segments, including chromosome 9 orphons, because counts were too low. Strong co-occurrence of HLA alleles, especially DR and DQ, made assigning TCR associations to individual alleles difficult. At a false discovery rate of 0.05, a later analysis linked about 17,000 TCR beta sequences to specific HLA alleles. In a later analysis, HLA-associated TCR beta chains showed more clonal expansion and lower generation probabilities than non-associated chains that were equally common. Broadly in line with IMGT annotations, most TCR beta V segments showed up in productive rearrangements about 87% or about 30% of the time in an earlier analysis of 450 to 750 of the donors. According to a later genetic analysis, donors in an Asian-associated ancestry cluster had fewer N-insertions in productive TCRs than the roughly 670-donor mean. Some IMGT-functional V segments, including TRBV6-2 and TRBV6-3, could not be distinguished by the 87-base-pair reads and were therefore excluded. CMV serostatus was the only immune exposure information available for the cohort. In a later analysis, several top co-occurrence clusters were reported to appear linked to parvovirus B19, influenza, CMV and Epstein-Barr virus. An association between a missense DCLRE1C variant and V-gene and J-gene trimming of TCR beta chains was found in a later genetic analysis and replicated in an independent cohort. It was suggested by the authors that the approach could potentially be generalized to other disease states and immunological phenotypes. Sequencing depth was assumed to be roughly uniform across donors in the presence/absence analyses, though that assumption may not hold. A total of 150 to 200 TCR beta chains were listed by the study as associated with cytomegalovirus. In vitro tests confirmed that three of the cytomegalovirus-associated TCR beta chains recognize cytomegalovirus antigens. Most TCR sequences were seen in very few donors, while some public TCRs were found in many individuals. A cluster of highly shared sequence variants was judged likely to be a technical artifact of the sequencing pipeline. This cohort had only TCR beta chains sequenced, and the lack of alpha or paired-chain data limited which features could be detected. A further reported finding was that TCR beta sequences accurately predicted the HLA-A and HLA-B alleles for most subjects in the first cohort.

Input material: PBMCs. The V and J segments used are TRBV5-5 and TRBJ1-1, with 7 bases in between that match TRBD1. The receptor's source is a woman aged 30 to 39 in good health and CMV-seropositive. The CDR3 region reads CASMGQPSNTEAFF. The nucleotide sequence reads TGTGCCAGCATGGGACAGCCCTCGAACACTGAAGCTTTCTTT.